This TCR beta chain is drawn from a study of identical twins. The study, taken as a whole, reports: A partial confounding effect on zero-insertion analyses could come from invariant MAIT and iNKT cells. Cross-sectional statistics underpinned the conclusions; the same donors were not followed. Among monozygotic twins, out-of-frame TCR alpha sharing exceeded what models predicted.

This clonotype was detected a few times. The antigen is unknown. The CDR3 has 15 residues. The ends lost 0 bases at V and 2 bases at J; junction bases unmatched: 1. The V gene's germline CDR1 is MRHNA and CDR2 SNTAGT. Each CDR3 protein gets one entry after TCRdb re-called the 5' RACE reads with MiXCR. Among about 220,000 distinct CDR3 sequences listed, around 8.1% were seen once. These records were also assigned to another study, of yellow fever vaccine responses in identical twins.

The rearrangement joins TRBV6-4 to TRBJ2-5, with TRBD2 matching over 9 bases. The TCR originated in a woman aged 18-29 years in good health. Material for sequencing was memory (CD45RO+) T cells sorted from blood. The CDR3 sequence is CASSDSTSGQETQYF. The CDR3 nucleotides read TGTGCCAGCAGTGACTCGACTAGCGGTCAAGAGACCCAGTACTTC.